This TCR beta chain was identified during a study of regulatory T cells in long-lasting Graves disease. Arm-PCR with iRepertoire HTBI primers amplified the CDR3 regions for these TCR beta libraries. MiXCR was run by TCRdb on the multiplex PCR reads, yielding one entry per CDR3 protein. The sample has 400,000 to 500,000 distinct CDR3 sequences, 20% to 25% seen once. The time point denotes: persistent/refractory GD, antithyroid drugs over 5 years with positive TRAb. Following extraction of RNA from PBMCs, that RNA was used to make the TCR library. V was clipped by 1 base and J by 7 bases, with 13 bases between them. Germline lookup yields CDR1 LGHDT and CDR2 YNNKEL (reference sequence). CDR3 size: 15 residues.

V gene TRBV3-1 combines with J gene TRBJ2-2, with D tentatively TRBD1 (5 bases). The sequence came from a female donor with Graves disease. This material consisted of peripheral blood mononuclear cells (PBMCs), taken when the disease was refractory, from a patient treated with antithyroid drugs. The DNA of the CDR3 is TGTGCCAGCAGCCAAGGCAGGGCATTAAACGGGGAGCTGTTTTTT. It translates to CASSQGRALNGELFF.